This T cell receptor (beta chain) was recorded in a study of neurological immune-mediated disorders. The time point: longitudinal time-point 2. The germline gives CDR1 MDHEN, CDR2 SYDVKM. The CDR3 runs 15 residues. Trimming stripped 3 bases from V and 5 bases from J, with 16 bases between. Findings of the study overall: The most TCR clonal expansion was seen in HTLV-1-associated myelopathy, and the least was seen in multiple sclerosis, which fell below healthy controls. The multiple sclerosis repertoire cluster had no clinical or MRI correlate. When the repertoires were grouped phylogenetically, those of 18 of the 34 multiple sclerosis patients came together in a single cluster of related CDR3 sequences, which points to a possible repertoire-level signature.

Remarks on this clonotype: Its matching antigen is unknown.

TCRdb called the 5' RACE reads again in MiXCR, with one record for every CDR3 protein. Of some 87,000 distinct CDR3 sequences listed, approximately 6% were seen once; the top ten hold roughly 7.9%. The chain couples TRBV28 to TRBJ1-1, with D possibly being TRBD1 (6 bases). The sequence derives from a woman in her sixties or seventies with multiple sclerosis. Sequenced: PBMCs. DNA of the CDR3: TGTGCCAGCAGTTTGTACGGGGGGCTGGGGACTGAAGCTTTCTTT. Amino acids: CASSLYGGLGTEAFF.